The 3 T cell receptor beta chains listed next were all sequenced from one sample in a study of blood T cell repertoires in COVID-19. The data were produced by immunoSEQ multiplex PCR, yet TCRdb's version contains in-frame clones alone and is incomplete. The repertoire holds fewer than 80,000 clones, with approximately 86% as singletons. Sequencing was carried out using peripheral blood. The source of these receptors is an elderly man with COVID-19, enrolled during active disease.

The J gene is TRBJ1-5, the V gene TRBV6-2 or TRBV6-3; 7 bases are shared with TRBD1. This CDR3 contains 14 residues. With V trimmed by 3 bases and J by 4 bases, 3 bases remained unmatched. Germline CDR1 is MNHEY and CDR2 is SVGEGT. This CDR3 is CASSYNRGNQPQHF. The DNA for the CDR3 is TGTGCCAGCAGTTATAACAGGGGAAATCAGCCCCAGCATTTT.

The chain recombines TRBV6-1 with TRBJ1-1; D unclear. Deletions cut 1 base from V and 5 bases from J, with 14 bases between. CDR1 is MNHNS and CDR2 is SASEGT in the germline V gene. This CDR3 is built from 15 residues. The CDR3 protein is CASSEEGYAGTEAFF. CDR3 bases: TGTGCCAGCAGTGAAGAGGGTTACGCGGGGACTGAAGCTTTCTTT.

The chain recombines TRBV7-2 with TRBJ2-3, with D perhaps matching TRBD2 (6 bases). Between the trimmed V and J ends, which lost 6 bases and 0 bases, there was a span of 13 bases. There are 15 residues in the CDR3. CDR1 is SGHTA and CDR2 is FQGNSA in the germline V gene. This chain's CDR3 is CASRGTGTSTDTQYF. DNA for the CDR3: TGTGCCAGCAGAGGTACGGGGACTAGCACAGATACGCAGTATTTT.